This T cell receptor (beta chain) was profiled in a study of blood T cell repertoires in COVID-19. About the research overall: Sources were T cells, B-cell-depleted T cells, or PBMCs; the material itself was cDNA or gDNA.

A remark on this clone: Other DNA sequences in this specimen translate into the identical CDR3.

It was during active infection that Seattle patients were enrolled and then longitudinally followed. Original analysis: By means of reference gene primer amplification, nucleated cell counts were estimated. This table comes from immunoSEQ multiplex PCR, and its TCRdb copy is limited to in-frame clones, with some not included. The D gene and trimming were derived from the DNA, and the V and J assignments and clone size from that table. This table has some 290,000 clones, 85% to 90% appearing once. Per germline, CDR1 SGHVS and CDR2 FQNEAQ. The germline V and J ends were trimmed by 4 bases and 0 bases, with 6 bases remaining between them. The CDR3 is 13 residues long.

The sequence was obtained from a woman in her forties with COVID-19, enrolled during active disease. What was sequenced was peripheral blood. The chain is built from TRBV7-8 and TRBJ1-1; D not resolved. The CDR3 loop is CASSSPLNTEAFF. In DNA, the CDR3 is TGTGCCAGCAGCTCCCCATTGAACACTGAAGCTTTCTTT.